These 21 T cell receptor beta chains were all obtained from the same sample, sequenced in a study of T cell responses to AZD1222 COVID-19 vaccine. Libraries were prepared by immunoSEQ multiplex PCR; TCRdb keeps only in-frame clonotypes and omits some of them. In the table there are 35,000 to 45,000 clones, around four fifths of which are singletons. Specimen: peripheral blood, collected 28 days after the second AZD1222 dose. These receptors originate from an adult who received the AZD1222 COVID-19 vaccine.

The chain is built from TRBV7-9 and TRBJ1-6, with 7 bases matching TRBD1. Germline lookup yields CDR1 SEHNR and CDR2 FQNEAQ (reference sequence). This CDR3 has 15 amino acids. J was trimmed by 7 bases and V by 5 bases; bases with no gene match: 8. The CDR3, as DNA: TGTGCCAGCAGCGCCGACCGGGACAGCAATTCACCCCTCCACTTT. As protein: CASSADRDSNSPLHF.

This sequence joins TRBV5-1 and TRBJ2-7; no clear D. This CDR3 contains 13 residues. The V gene's germline CDR1 is SGHRS and CDR2 YFSETQ. Deletions cut 7 bases from V and 2 bases from J, with 13 bases between. This CDR3 is CASLEPGPYEQYF. Written as DNA, the CDR3 is TGCGCCAGCTTGGAGCCGGGTCCCTACGAGCAGTACTTC.

This chain links TRBV3-1 (or the pseudogene TRBV3-2) with TRBJ2-1; TRBD2 matches at 8 bases. The CDR3 is made up of 13 amino acids. Germline trimming cut 4 bases from V and 15 bases from J; bases unmatched to any gene: 11. Germline values: CDR1 LGHDT, CDR2 YNNKEL (reference sequence). The CDR3 DNA is TGTGCCAGCAGCCCAACCGGGACTAGAGTATTGTTCTTC. Translation: CASSPTGTRVLFF.

The V and J genes are TRBV9 and TRBJ1-3, with D uncertain. Germline lookup yields CDR1 SGDLS and CDR2 YYNGEE. Trimming pared 3 bases from V and 0 bases from J, leaving 10 bases between. The CDR3 extends over 15 amino acids. The CDR3 here is CASSGLVTSGNTIYF. The CDR3 DNA sequence: TGTGCCAGCAGCGGTCTTGTCACCTCTGGAAACACCATATATTTT.

As concerns this clone: A junction end diverges from the germline sequence, so it may reflect a read error. The CDR3 region is CASSPGTGAF. In DNA, the CDR3 is TGTGCCAGCAGTCCCGGGACAGGCGCGTTT. This chain connects TRBV2 to TRBJ1-2, with 8 bases that match TRBD1. The CDR3 sequence is 10 residues long. Germline V gene data show CDR1 as SNHLY and CDR2 as FYNNEI.

The V and J genes are TRBV5-4 and TRBJ2-1; a possible D gene is TRBD1 (6 bases). This CDR3 has 15 residues. V shed 0 bases and J shed 5 bases, with 12 bases lying between them. The germline CDR1 and CDR2 sequences are SGHNT and YYREEE (reference sequence). DNA for the CDR3: TGTGCCAGCAGCTTGGCGAGACAGGCACACAATGAGCAGTTCTTC. Translated: CASSLARQAHNEQFF.

This clone was observed a single time. The V gene is TRBV19, the J gene TRBJ1-2, with D perhaps TRBD1 (6 bases). Looked up from germline, CDR1 is LNHDA and CDR2 is SQIVND (reference sequence). V was pared by 8 bases and J by 4 bases, with 20 bases between. The CDR3 covers 15 residues. DNA for the CDR3: TGTGCCAGTGGGGGGGAACAGGGACGCGCCTATGGCTACACCTTC. Encoded protein: CASGGEQGRAYGYTF.

The chain uses TRBV15 and TRBJ1-2; no definite D call. The CDR3 totals 15 residues. Germline CDR1 is LNHNV and CDR2 is YYDKDF (reference sequence). Trimming took 0 bases from V and 0 from J, leaving 8 bases between them. The CDR3: CATSRDASANYGYTF. DNA of the CDR3: TGTGCCACCAGCAGAGATGCCTCAGCTAACTATGGCTACACCTTC. Drawing the rest from reference TRBV15 and TRBJ1-2, the complete variable domain is DAMVIQNPRYQVTQFGKPVTLSCSQTLNHNVMYWYQQKSSQAPKLLFHYYDKDFNNEADTPDNFQSRRPNTSFCFLDIRSPGLGDTAMYLCATSRDASANYGYTFGSGTRLTVV.

The rearrangement links TRBV19 to TRBJ2-3; D may be TRBD2 (5 bases). With 1 base removed from V and 1 base from J, the gap between germline ends came to 12 bases. Per germline, CDR1 LNHDA and CDR2 SQIVND (reference sequence). The CDR3 extends over 16 amino acids. In DNA, the CDR3 is TGTGCCAGTAGTATAGGGCCGGGGTCGGGCACAGATACGCAGTATTTT. This gives the protein CASSIGPGSGTDTQYF. The variable domain in full, completed from reference TRBV19 and TRBJ2-3, reads DGGITQSPKYLFRKEGQNVTLSCEQNLNHDAMYWYRQDPGQGLRLIYYSQIVNDFQKGDIAEGYSVSREKKESFPLTVTSAQKNPTAFYLCASSIGPGSGTDTQYFGPGTRLTVL.

V is TRBV29-1 and J is TRBJ1-4; D remains ambiguous. The ends were cut back, 7 bases at V and 4 bases at J, with 19 bases in the middle. This CDR3 is built from 15 residues. The V gene's germline CDR1 is SQVTM and CDR2 ANQGSEA. CDR3 bases: TGCAGCGCCCGAGAGGCGGTGGGTAGTAATGAAAAACTGTTTTTT. It specifies CSAREAVGSNEKLFF.

The chain carries TRBV3-1 (or the pseudogene TRBV3-2) and TRBJ1-2; the match to TRBD1 covers 8 bases. Losses at the gene ends were 8 bases for V and 7 bases for J; bases not matched to a gene: 15. The germline V gene has CDR1 LGHDT and CDR2 YNNKEL (reference sequence). The CDR3 runs 15 residues. CDR3: CASQWGDRPSVGYTF. CDR3 DNA: TGTGCCAGCCAATGGGGGGACAGGCCGTCGGTTGGCTACACCTTC.

The chain links TRBV6-5 to TRBJ1-2; 8 bases line up with TRBD1. Germline V gives CDR1 MNHEY, CDR2 SVGAGI. J was trimmed by 8 bases and V by 0 bases; bases with no gene match: 2. The CDR3 consists of 13 residues. The CDR3 DNA is TGTGCCAGCAGTTACTCCCGGGACAGGGGCTACACCTTC. Its protein product is CASSYSRDRGYTF.

This chain uses TRBV5-1 with TRBJ1-1; 7 bases fit TRBD1. Per the germline V gene, CDR1 is SGHRS and CDR2 is YFSETQ. V lost 2 bases, J lost 4 bases, and 5 bases stayed unmatched. This CDR3 is built from 14 residues. In DNA, the CDR3 is TGCGCCAGCAGCTTTGAAGGGGGCGCCACTGAAGCTTTCTTT. Encoded protein: CASSFEGGATEAFF.

CDR3 nucleotides: TGTGCCAGCAGCCCCGACAGGGGAGGCGAGCAGTACTTC. It translates to CASSPDRGGEQYF. V is TRBV28 and J is TRBJ2-7; 8 bases align to TRBD1. Germline assignment: CDR1 MDHEN and CDR2 SYDVKM. This CDR3 is 13 amino acids long. With 6 bases clipped from V and 6 bases from J, the junction kept 7 bases outside the gene matches.

This sequence joins TRBV7-9 and TRBJ2-4; 8 bases line up with TRBD1. The ends lost 0 bases at V and 6 bases at J; junction bases unmatched: 13. The CDR3 runs to 18 residues. Looked up from germline, CDR1 is SEHNR and CDR2 is FQNEAQ (reference sequence). The CDR3 sequence is CASSLAVSDRARGNIQYF. Written as DNA, the CDR3 is TGTGCCAGCAGCTTAGCGGTCTCGGACAGGGCCAGGGGAAACATTCAGTACTTC.

This clone showed up just once. In DNA form, the CDR3 reads TGCGCCAGCAGTGACCCAACCGGGACAGGCTCTGGAAACACCATATATTTT. Translation: CASSDPTGTGSGNTIYF. The V and J genes are TRBV10-1 and TRBJ1-3; TRBD1 agrees at 8 bases. The germline V gene encodes CDR1 WNHNN and CDR2 SYGVQD (reference sequence). The CDR3 contains 17 residues. V was pared by 3 bases and J by 0 bases, with 7 bases of the junction left unmatched.

This chain links TRBV3-1 (or the pseudogene TRBV3-2) with TRBJ1-1; D is perhaps TRBD1 (6 bases). There are 14 residues in the CDR3. Trimming removed 6 bases from V and 4 bases from J, with 15 bases in between. Germline V gene sequence: CDR1 LGHDT, CDR2 YNNKEL (reference sequence). DNA for the CDR3: TGTGCCAGCAGGGAAAGTGGAGGGGGCACTGAAGCTTTCTTT. Its protein product is CASRESGGGTEAFF.

This clone was recorded only once. This chain uses TRBV19 with TRBJ2-2; 9 bases line up with TRBD1. From germline, CDR1 is LNHDA and CDR2 SQIVND (reference sequence). J gave up 2 bases and V 5 bases, and 9 bases lay outside the gene matches. The CDR3 spans 17 residues. The CDR3 region is CASSWAGTGTNTGELFF. CDR3 bases: TGTGCCAGTAGTTGGGCTGGGACAGGGACAAACACCGGGGAGCTGTTTTTT.

Regarding this clone: The sample contains more than one DNA sequence encoding this CDR3. This chain connects TRBV12-3 or TRBV12-4 to TRBJ2-5, with 11 nucleotides matching TRBD2. J gave up 4 bases and V 9 bases, and 4 bases lay outside the gene matches. This CDR3 is built from 13 residues. The DNA for the CDR3 is TGTGCCAGTAGCGGGGGGGCCGTAGAGACCCAGTACTTC. Its translation: CASSGGAVETQYF.

The chain carries TRBV6-4 and TRBJ2-3; TRBD2 aligns across 8 bases. The V gene end was trimmed by 7 bases and the J gene end by 5 bases; junction bases not matched to a gene: 14. Per the germline V gene, CDR1 is MRHNA and CDR2 is SNTAGT. The CDR3 spans 16 residues. In nucleotides, the CDR3 is TGTGCCAGCACCCCTTTGTCGGGGGGGCCTATAGATACGCAGTATTTT. It yields the protein CASTPLSGGPIDTQYF.

This clone was detected a few times. This sequence joins TRBV9 and TRBJ1-1; D is ambiguous. V lost 4 bases and J 2 bases, leaving 6 bases between the germline ends. Germline CDR1 is SGDLS and CDR2 is YYNGEE. This CDR3 has 12 amino acids. The CDR3 nucleotides are TGTGCCAGCAGCCCCCTAAACACTGAAGCTTTCTTT. Translating gives CASSPLNTEAFF. The full variable domain, completed using reference TRBV9 and TRBJ1-1, is DSGVTQTPKHLITATGQRVTLRCSPRSGDLSVYWYQQSLDQGLQFLIQYYNGEERAKGNILERFSAQQFPDLHSELNLSSLELGDSALYFCASSPLNTEAFFGQGTRLTVV.